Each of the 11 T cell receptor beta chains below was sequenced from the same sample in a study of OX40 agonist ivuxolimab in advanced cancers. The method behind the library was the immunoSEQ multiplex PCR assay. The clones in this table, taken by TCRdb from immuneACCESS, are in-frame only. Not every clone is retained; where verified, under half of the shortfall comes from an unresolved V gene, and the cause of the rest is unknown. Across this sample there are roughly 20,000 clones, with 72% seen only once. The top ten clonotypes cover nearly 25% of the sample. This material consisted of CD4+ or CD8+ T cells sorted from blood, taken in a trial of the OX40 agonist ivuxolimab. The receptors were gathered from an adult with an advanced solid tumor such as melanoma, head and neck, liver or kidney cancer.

This chain's CDR3 is CASSPVVSGQGSYEQYF. The CDR3 coding sequence is TGCGCCAGCAGCCCCGTCGTATCGGGACAGGGTTCCTACGAGCAGTACTTC. The chain has TRBV4-1 and TRBJ2-5; 9 bases fit TRBD1. The J call is in doubt because the DNA end fits TRBJ2-7 better. The CDR3 is 17 residues long. Looked up from germline, CDR1 is MGHRA and CDR2 is YSYEKL.

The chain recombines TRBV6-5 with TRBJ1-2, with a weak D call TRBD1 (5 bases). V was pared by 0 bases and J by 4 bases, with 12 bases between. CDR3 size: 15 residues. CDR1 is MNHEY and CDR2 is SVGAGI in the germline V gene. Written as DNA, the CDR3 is TGTGCCAGCAGTTACTCGGCAGGGCCCCTCTATGGCTACACCTTC. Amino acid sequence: CASSYSAGPLYGYTF.

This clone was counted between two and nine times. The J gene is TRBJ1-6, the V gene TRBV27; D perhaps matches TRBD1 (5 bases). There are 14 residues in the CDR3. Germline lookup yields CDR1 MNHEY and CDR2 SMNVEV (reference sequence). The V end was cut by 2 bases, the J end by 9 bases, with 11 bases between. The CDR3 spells CASSLGPGGSPLHF. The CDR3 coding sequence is TGTGCCAGCAGTTTAGGCCCTGGGGGTTCACCCCTCCACTTT.

The CDR3 DNA follows: TGTGCCACCAGCAGATCGAGTAGCGGGGGGGCCGGGACGCAGTATTTT. It encodes CATSRSSSGGAGTQYF. The V call is TRBV15, the J call TRBJ2-3, with TRBD2 matching over 11 bases. The ends lost 2 bases at V and 9 bases at J; junction bases unmatched: 10. Germline CDR1 reads LNHNV; CDR2 reads YYDKDF (reference sequence). This CDR3 spans 16 amino acids.

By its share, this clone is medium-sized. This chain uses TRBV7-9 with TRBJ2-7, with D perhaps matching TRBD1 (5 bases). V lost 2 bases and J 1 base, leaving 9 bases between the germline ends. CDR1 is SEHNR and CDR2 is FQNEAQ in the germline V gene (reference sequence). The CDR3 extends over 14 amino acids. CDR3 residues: CASSLIGHSYEQYF. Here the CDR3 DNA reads TGTGCCAGCAGCTTAATTGGACATTCCTACGAGCAGTACTTC.

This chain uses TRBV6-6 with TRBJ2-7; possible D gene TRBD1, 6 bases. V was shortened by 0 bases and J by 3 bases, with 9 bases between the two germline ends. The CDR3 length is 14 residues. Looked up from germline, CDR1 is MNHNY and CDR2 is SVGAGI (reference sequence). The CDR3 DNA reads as TGTGCCAGCAGTTACTCGGACAGAAGCTACGAGCAGTACTTC. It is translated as CASSYSDRSYEQYF.

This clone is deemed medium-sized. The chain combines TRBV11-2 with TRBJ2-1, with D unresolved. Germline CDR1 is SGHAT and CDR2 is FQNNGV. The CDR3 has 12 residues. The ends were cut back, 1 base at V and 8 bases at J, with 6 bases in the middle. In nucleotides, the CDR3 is TGTGCCAGCAGCTTAGTATTACATGAGCAGTTCTTC. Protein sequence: CASSLVLHEQFF.

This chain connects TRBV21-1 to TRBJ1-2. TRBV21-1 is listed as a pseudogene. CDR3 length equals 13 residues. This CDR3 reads CASATRAVHRYTF. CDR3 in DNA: TGTGCCAGCGCAACGAGGGCAGTTCACCGCTACACCTTC.

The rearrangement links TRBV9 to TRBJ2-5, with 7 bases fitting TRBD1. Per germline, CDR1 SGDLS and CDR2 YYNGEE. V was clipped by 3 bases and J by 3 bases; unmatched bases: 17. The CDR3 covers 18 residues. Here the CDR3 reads CASSASSSNQGVEETQYF. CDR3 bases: TGTGCCAGCAGCGCAAGTAGTAGCAACCAGGGGGTGGAAGAGACCCAGTACTTC.

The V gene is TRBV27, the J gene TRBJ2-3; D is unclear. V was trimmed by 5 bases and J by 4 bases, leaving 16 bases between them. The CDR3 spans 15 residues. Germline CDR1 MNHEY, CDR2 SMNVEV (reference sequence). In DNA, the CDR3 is TGTGCCAGCAGTCCCCCGGAAGGGCATGCAGATACGCAGTATTTT. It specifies CASSPPEGHADTQYF.

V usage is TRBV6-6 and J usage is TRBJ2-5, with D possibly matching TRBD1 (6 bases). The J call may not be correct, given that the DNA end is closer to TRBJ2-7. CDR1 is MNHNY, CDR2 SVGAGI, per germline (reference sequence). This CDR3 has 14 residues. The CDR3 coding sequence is TGTGCCAGCAGTTACTACCAGGGGACCTACGAGCAGTACTTC. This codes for CASSYYQGTYEQYF.